These 10 T cell receptor beta chains came from one sample sequenced in a study of T cells in Graves' hyperthyroidism and ophthalmopathy. Template material for amplifying TCR beta CDR3 regions consisted of RNA transcripts. The HTBI primer set was used in a first-round RT-PCR of the TCR CDR3. MiXCR, run by TCRdb on the multiplex PCR reads, gives a single entry per CDR3 protein. The table shows around 600,000 distinct CDR3 sequences, with around 14% occurring only once. Sequenced: blood. Source of these receptors: a woman in her 30s with Graves' hyperthyroidism.

The chain is built from TRBV12-5 and TRBJ2-1; possible D gene TRBD2, 6 bases. This CDR3 is 14 amino acids long. Per the germline V gene, CDR1 is LGHNT and CDR2 is FRNRAP. V gave up 0 bases and J gave up 6 bases, with 9 bases separating them. CDR3 nucleotide sequence: TGTGCTAGTGGTTTGGTACGGGGGAGCAATGAGCAGTTCTTC. This codes for CASGLVRGSNEQFF.

The sample holds many counts of this clonotype. The CDR3 nucleotides read TGTGCCAGCAGCTTAGGGGGTAGGAGCGAGGGCGAGCAGTACTTC. Translated, it gives CASSLGGRSEGEQYF. The chain links TRBV7-8 to TRBJ2-7; maybe TRBD2 (5 bases). The CDR3 is made up of 15 amino acids. Trimming took 1 base from V and 6 from J, leaving 16 bases between them. The germline V gene encodes CDR1 SGHVS and CDR2 FQNEAQ.

This clonotype was picked up many times. The genes are TRBV6-1 and TRBJ2-3, with 7 bases identical to TRBD2. Germline trimming cut 1 base from V and 4 bases from J; bases unmatched to any gene: 8. The CDR3 has 16 residues. From germline, CDR1 is MNHNS and CDR2 SASEGT. The CDR3 sequence: CASSEGTSVGADTQYF. CDR3 in DNA: TGTGCCAGCAGTGAAGGTACTAGCGTAGGTGCAGATACGCAGTATTTT.

This clonotype was detected a few times. The rearrangement joins TRBV4-3 to TRBJ2-1; 9 positions match TRBD2. CDR1 LGHNA and CDR2 YSLEER come from the germline V gene. The junction had 12 bases not matched to a gene; V was cut back by 0 bases and J by 0 bases. The CDR3 totals 20 residues. The CDR3 is CASSQDIPSGATSSYNEQFF. As DNA, the CDR3 is TGCGCCAGCAGCCAAGATATCCCTAGCGGGGCTACGAGCTCCTACAATGAGCAGTTCTTC.

This clonotype showed up many times. The chain employs TRBV2 and TRBJ2-3, with 15 positions matching TRBD2. Germline CDR1 is SNHLY and CDR2 is FYNNEI. The V segment lost 6 bases and the J segment 3 bases; nucleotides outside the gene matches: 1. The length of the CDR3 is 15 residues. This CDR3 is CASSGTSGRTDTQYF. Written as DNA, the CDR3 is TGTGCCAGCAGCGGGACTAGCGGGAGGACAGATACGCAGTATTTT.

The chain couples TRBV10-3 to TRBJ2-1, with D maybe TRBD1 (8 bases). Germline CDR1 and CDR2: ENHRY and SYGVKD. Between the trimmed V and J ends, which lost 3 bases and 3 bases, there was a span of 30 bases. The CDR3 has 21 amino acids. The CDR3 spells CAISETSGTGGLLAFYNEQFF. In nucleotides, the CDR3 is TGTGCCATCAGTGAAACTTCAGGGACAGGAGGTCTACTAGCGTTCTACAATGAGCAGTTCTTC.

This clonotype turned up a few times. Being one base from a much bigger clone, this may be a read error. The chain uses TRBV28 and TRBJ2-2; D might be TRBD2 (5 bases). The CDR3 spans 15 residues. The germline CDR1 and CDR2 sequences are MDHEN and SYDVKM. The CDR3 bases are TGTGCCAGCAGTTTAGCCACCGCGAACACCGGGGAGCTGTCTTTT. Residues: CASSLATANTGELSF.

This clonotype was seen a few times. CDR3 residues: CASSGTPESYEQYF. The DNA for the CDR3 is TGTGCCAGTAGTGGGACTCCAGAATCCTACGAGCAGTACTTC. The chain combines TRBV19 with TRBJ2-7; D may be TRBD2 (6 bases). From germline, CDR1 is LNHDA and CDR2 SQIVND (reference sequence). V lost 5 bases and J 1 base, leaving 12 bases between the germline ends. The CDR3 is 14 amino acids.

This clonotype was counted between two and nine times. The chain carries TRBV27 and TRBJ2-2; 14 bases map to TRBD2. CDR3 length: 21 amino acids. Germline assignment: CDR1 MNHEY and CDR2 SMNVEV (reference sequence). The V segment lost 2 bases and the J segment 3 bases; nucleotides outside the gene matches: 14. Here the CDR3 DNA reads TGTGCCAGCAGTTTAATAGCAGGACTAGCGGGAGGAGATTTGGACACCGGGGAGCTGTTTTTT. Translated: CASSLIAGLAGGDLDTGELFF.

This clonotype was seen at least ten times. The CDR3 sequence is CASSGLAGSYEQYF. In DNA form, the CDR3 reads TGTGCCAGCAGTGGACTAGCGGGATCCTACGAGCAGTACTTC. The chain carries TRBV28 and TRBJ2-7; 12 bases are a match to TRBD2. CDR1 is MDHEN, CDR2 SYDVKM, per germline. V lost 5 bases and J lost 1; bases outside the gene matches: 0. The CDR3 totals 14 residues.